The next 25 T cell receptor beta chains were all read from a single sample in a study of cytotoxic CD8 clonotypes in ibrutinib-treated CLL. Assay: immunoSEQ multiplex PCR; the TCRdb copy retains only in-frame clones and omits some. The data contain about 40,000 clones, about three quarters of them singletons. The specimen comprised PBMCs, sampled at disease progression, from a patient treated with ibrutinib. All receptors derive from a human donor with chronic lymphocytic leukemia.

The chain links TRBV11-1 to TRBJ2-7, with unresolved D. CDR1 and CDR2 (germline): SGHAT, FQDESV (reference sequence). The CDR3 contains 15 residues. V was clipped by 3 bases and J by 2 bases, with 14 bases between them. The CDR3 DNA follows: TGTGCCAGCAGCTTGGTCGCGTCTGCTCCCTACGAGCAGTACTTC. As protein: CASSLVASAPYEQYF. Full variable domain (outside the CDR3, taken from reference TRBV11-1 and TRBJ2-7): EAEVAQSPRYKITEKSQAVAFWCDPISGHATLYWYRQILGQGPELLVQFQDESVVDDSQLPKDRFSAERLKGVDSTLKIQPAELGDSAMYLCASSLVASAPYEQYFGPGTRLTVT.

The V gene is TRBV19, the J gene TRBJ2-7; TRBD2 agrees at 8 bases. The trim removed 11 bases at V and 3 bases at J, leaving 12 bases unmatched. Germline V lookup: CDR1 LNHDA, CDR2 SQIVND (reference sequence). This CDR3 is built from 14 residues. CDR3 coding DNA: TGTGCCTCCTCCCCGGCGGGGGGCCACTACGAGCAGTACTTC. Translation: CASSPAGGHYEQYF.

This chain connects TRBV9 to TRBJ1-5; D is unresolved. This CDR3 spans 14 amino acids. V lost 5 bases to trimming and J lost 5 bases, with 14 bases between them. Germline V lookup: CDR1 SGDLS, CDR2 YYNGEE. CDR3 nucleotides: TGTGCCAGCAGTTACGGGGTGGACGATCAGCCCCAGCATTTT. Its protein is CASSYGVDDQPQHF.

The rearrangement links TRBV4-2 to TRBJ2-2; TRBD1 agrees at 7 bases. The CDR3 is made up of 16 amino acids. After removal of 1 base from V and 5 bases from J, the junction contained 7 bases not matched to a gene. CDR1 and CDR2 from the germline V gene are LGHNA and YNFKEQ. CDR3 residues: CASSQGQGSVTGELFF. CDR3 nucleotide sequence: TGTGCCAGCAGCCAAGGACAGGGTAGTGTGACCGGGGAGCTGTTTTTT.

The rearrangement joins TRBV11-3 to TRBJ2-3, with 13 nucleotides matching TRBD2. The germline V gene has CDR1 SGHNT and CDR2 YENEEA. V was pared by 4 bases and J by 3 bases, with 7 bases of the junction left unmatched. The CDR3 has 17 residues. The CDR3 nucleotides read TGTGCCAGCAGCTCCGGGACTAGCGGGGCCGCGACAGATACGCAGTATTTT. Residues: CASSSGTSGAATDTQYF.

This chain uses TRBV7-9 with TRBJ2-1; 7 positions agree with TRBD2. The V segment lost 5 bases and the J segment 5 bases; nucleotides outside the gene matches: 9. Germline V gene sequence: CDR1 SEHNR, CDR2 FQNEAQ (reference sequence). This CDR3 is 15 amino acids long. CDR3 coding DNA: TGTGCCAGCAGCCGGCTAGCGGAAGGAAACAATGAGCAGTTCTTC. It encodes CASSRLAEGNNEQFF.

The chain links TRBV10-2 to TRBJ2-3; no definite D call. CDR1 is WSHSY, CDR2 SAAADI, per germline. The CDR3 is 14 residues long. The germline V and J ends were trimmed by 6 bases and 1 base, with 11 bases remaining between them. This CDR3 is CASSLGTRTDTQYF. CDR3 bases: TGCGCCAGCAGCCTCGGAACCCGCACAGATACGCAGTATTTT.

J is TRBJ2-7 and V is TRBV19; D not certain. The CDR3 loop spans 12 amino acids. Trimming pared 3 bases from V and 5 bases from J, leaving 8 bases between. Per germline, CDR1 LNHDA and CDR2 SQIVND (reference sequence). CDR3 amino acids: CASSMASNEQYF. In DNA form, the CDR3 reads TGTGCCAGTAGTATGGCCAGCAACGAGCAGTACTTC.

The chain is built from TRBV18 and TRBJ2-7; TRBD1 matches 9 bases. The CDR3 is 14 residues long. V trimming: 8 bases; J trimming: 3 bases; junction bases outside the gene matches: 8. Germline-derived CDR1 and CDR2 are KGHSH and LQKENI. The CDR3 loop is CASARQDRGYEQYF. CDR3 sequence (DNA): TGTGCCAGCGCCCGTCAGGACAGGGGCTACGAGCAGTACTTC.

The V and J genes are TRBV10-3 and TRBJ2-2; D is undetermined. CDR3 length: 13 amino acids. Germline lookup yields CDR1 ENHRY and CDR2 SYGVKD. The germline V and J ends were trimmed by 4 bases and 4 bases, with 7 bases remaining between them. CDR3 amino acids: CAISVMGTGELFF. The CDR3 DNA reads TGTGCCATCAGTGTAATGGGCACCGGGGAGCTGTTTTTT.

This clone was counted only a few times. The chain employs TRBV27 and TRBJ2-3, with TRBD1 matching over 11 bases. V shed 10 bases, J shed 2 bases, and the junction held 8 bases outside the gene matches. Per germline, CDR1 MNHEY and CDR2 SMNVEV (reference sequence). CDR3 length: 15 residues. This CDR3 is CATRDRGVHTDTQYF. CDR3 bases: TGTGCCACCAGGGACAGGGGGGTTCACACAGATACGCAGTATTTT.

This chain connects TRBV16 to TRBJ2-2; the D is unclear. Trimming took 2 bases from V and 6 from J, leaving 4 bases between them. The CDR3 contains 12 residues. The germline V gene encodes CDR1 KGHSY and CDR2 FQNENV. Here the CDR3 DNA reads TGTGCCAGCAGCCAAGGCCCCGGGGAGCTGTTTTTT. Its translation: CASSQGPGELFF.

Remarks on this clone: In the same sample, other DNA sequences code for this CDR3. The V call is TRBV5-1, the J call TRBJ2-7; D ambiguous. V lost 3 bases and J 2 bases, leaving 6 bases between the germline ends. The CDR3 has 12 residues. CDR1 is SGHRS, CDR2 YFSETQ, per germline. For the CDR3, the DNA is TGCGCCAGCAGCTCCCAGACCTACGAGCAGTACTTC. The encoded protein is CASSSQTYEQYF.

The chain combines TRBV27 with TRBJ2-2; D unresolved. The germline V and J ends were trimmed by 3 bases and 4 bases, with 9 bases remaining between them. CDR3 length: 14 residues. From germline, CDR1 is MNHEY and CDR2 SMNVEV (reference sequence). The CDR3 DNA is TGTGCCAGCAGTTTCACGTCACTCACCGGGGAGCTGTTTTTT. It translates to CASSFTSLTGELFF.

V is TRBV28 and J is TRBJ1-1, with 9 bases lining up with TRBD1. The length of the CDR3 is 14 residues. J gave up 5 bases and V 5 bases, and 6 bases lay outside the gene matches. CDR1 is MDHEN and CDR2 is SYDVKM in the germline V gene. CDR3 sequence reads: CASSPGDRATEAFF. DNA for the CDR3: TGTGCCAGCAGTCCGGGGGACAGGGCTACTGAAGCTTTCTTT.

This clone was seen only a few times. The CDR3 spells CATSGGSTIYYGYTF. CDR3 in DNA: TGTGCCACCTCGGGAGGTTCCACAATTTACTATGGCTACACCTTC. The chain joins TRBV19 to TRBJ1-2; D is unresolved. Trimming took off 10 bases at V and 3 bases at J, with 21 bases between the two ends. Germline values: CDR1 LNHDA, CDR2 SQIVND (reference sequence). The CDR3 consists of 15 residues.

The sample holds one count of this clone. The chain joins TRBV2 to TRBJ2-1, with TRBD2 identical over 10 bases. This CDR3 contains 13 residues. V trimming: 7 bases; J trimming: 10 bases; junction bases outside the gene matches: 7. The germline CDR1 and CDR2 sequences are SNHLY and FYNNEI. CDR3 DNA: TGTGCCAGCACCCCTAGCGGGAGTGGGGAGCAGTTCTTC. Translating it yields CASTPSGSGEQFF.

The CDR3, as DNA: TGTGCCAGCAGTGTCCGGGGGCCTCACTATGGCTACACCTTC. It yields the protein CASSVRGPHYGYTF. This rearrangement joins TRBV2 to TRBJ1-2; D is possibly TRBD1 (6 bases). Trimming removed 4 bases from V and 3 bases from J, with 12 bases in between. Germline CDR1 and CDR2: SNHLY and FYNNEI. The CDR3 runs to 14 residues. The full variable domain, in which reference TRBV2 and TRBJ1-2 provide the parts outside the CDR3, is EPEVTQTPSHQVTQMGQEVILRCVPISNHLYFYWYRQILGQKVEFLVSFYNNEISEKSEIFDDQFSVERPDGSNFTLKIRSTKLEDSAMYFCASSVRGPHYGYTFGSGTRLTVV.

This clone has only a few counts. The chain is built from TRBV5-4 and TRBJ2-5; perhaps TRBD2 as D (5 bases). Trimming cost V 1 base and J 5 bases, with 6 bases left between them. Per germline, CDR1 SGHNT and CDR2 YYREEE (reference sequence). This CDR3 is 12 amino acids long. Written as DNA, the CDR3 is TGTGCCAGCAGCTTGAGGGAGGAGACCCAGTACTTC. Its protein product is CASSLREETQYF.

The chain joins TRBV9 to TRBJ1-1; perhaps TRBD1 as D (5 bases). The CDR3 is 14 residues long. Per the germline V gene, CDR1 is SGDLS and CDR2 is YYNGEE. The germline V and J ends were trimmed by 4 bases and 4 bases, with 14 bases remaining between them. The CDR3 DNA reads TGTGCCAGCAGCCCCTGGGGGGGTAGCACTGAAGCTTTCTTT. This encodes CASSPWGGSTEAFF.

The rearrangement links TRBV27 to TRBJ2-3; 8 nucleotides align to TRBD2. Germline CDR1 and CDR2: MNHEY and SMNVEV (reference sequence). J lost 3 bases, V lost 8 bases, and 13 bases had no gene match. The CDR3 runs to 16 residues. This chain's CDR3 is CASFQRESGGTDTQYF. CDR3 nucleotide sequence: TGTGCCAGCTTCCAGCGGGAGTCTGGGGGGACAGATACGCAGTATTTT.

The CDR3 coding sequence is TGTGCCAGCAAGGGATTGGACGAAAAACTGTTTTTT. Translation gives CASKGLDEKLFF. The V and J genes are TRBV2 and TRBJ1-4; no reliable D call. The CDR3 extends over 12 amino acids. Per the germline V gene, CDR1 is SNHLY and CDR2 is FYNNEI. Trimming removed 7 bases at V and 8 bases at J, with 11 bases between.

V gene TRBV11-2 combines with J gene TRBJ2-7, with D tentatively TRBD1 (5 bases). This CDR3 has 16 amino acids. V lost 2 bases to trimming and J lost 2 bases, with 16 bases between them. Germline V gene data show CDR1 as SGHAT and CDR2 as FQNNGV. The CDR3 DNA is TGTGCCAGCAGCTTAAGACGAGACGGCAGGGCCTACGAGCAGTACTTC. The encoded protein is CASSLRRDGRAYEQYF.

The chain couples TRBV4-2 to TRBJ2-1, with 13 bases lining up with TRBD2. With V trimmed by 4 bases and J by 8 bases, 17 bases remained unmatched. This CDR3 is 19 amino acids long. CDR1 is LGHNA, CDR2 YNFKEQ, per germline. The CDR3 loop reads CASSPFPLLLAGGLDEQFF. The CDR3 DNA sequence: TGTGCCAGCAGCCCCTTCCCCCTACTACTAGCGGGAGGGCTTGATGAGCAGTTCTTC.

CDR3 nucleotide sequence: TGCAGCGTTGGAGAGACCGGGGAGCTGTTTTTT. Translation: CSVGETGELFF. The gene calls are TRBV29-1 and TRBJ2-2; D gene unclear. In germline, CDR1 is SQVTM, CDR2 ANQGSEA. The CDR3 sequence is 11 residues long. V was pared by 4 bases and J by 5 bases, with 5 bases between.